This entry describes one T cell receptor beta chain. The data originate from a study of blood T cell repertoires in COVID-19. As for the study in general: Samples of COVID-19 (acute and convalescent) were obtained from the United States, Italy and Spain. T cells, B-cell-depleted T cells, or PBMCs supplied cDNA or gDNA.

In the source study's methods: Estimation of nucleated cell counts was performed using reference gene primer amplification. The data were produced by immunoSEQ multiplex PCR, yet TCRdb's version contains in-frame clones alone and is incomplete. D and trimming come from the DNA, and the V and J calls and clone size come from that table. Of under 150,000 clones listed, around 82% were seen once; the top ten hold roughly 4.2%. Specimen: peripheral blood. The clonotype was recovered from a man between 60 and 75 years old with acute or convalescent COVID-19.

In DNA form, the CDR3 reads TGCGCCAGCAGCTTGGCTTGGAGCGGGAGGATCCAAGAGACCCAGTACTTC. This gives the protein CASSLAWSGRIQETQYF. This chain uses TRBV5-1 with TRBJ2-5; 9 bases are a match to TRBD2. Unmatched junction bases numbered 7, after V lost 0 bases and J lost 1 base. The CDR3 spans 17 residues. The V gene's germline CDR1 is SGHRS and CDR2 YFSETQ.